Each of the 29 T cell receptor beta chains below was sequenced from the same sample in a study of T cells after posttransplantation cyclophosphamide. A marrow graft followed busulfan-fludarabine conditioning, with cyclophosphamide on days +3 and +4. The protocol was immunoSEQ multiplex PCR, while the TCRdb copy is restricted to in-frame clones and leaves out a portion. The table includes under 50,000 clones, around 90% detected once. The source material was PBMCs, sampled roughly 60 days after allogeneic stem cell transplant with posttransplant cyclophosphamide. The source of these receptors is a male patient between 55 and 70 years old who received an allogeneic stem cell transplant from a related donor and was CMV-positive. Some T cells could come from the graft donor.

V is TRBV7-9 and J is TRBJ2-1, with TRBD2 matching 10 bases. The CDR3 runs to 16 residues. Germline CDR1 reads SEHNR; CDR2 reads FQNEAQ (reference sequence). With V trimmed by 5 bases and J by 2 bases, 6 bases remained unmatched. The chain's CDR3 is CASSPLAGGPYNEQFF. CDR3 nucleotides: TGTGCCAGCAGCCCTTTAGCGGGGGGCCCCTACAATGAGCAGTTCTTC.

V usage is TRBV6-1 and J usage is TRBJ1-1; 7 bases map to TRBD1. Trimming cost V 10 bases and J 11 bases; bases outside gene matches: 16. The V gene's germline CDR1 is MNHNS and CDR2 SASEGT. CDR3 size: 13 residues. The chain's CDR3 is CATRPTYDRAAFF. Written as DNA, the CDR3 is TGTGCCACCCGGCCTACCTATGACAGGGCGGCTTTCTTT.

This chain connects TRBV18 to TRBJ1-2; 8 bases are shared with TRBD1. The CDR3 extends over 13 amino acids. Germline V gives CDR1 KGHSH, CDR2 LQKENI. V lost 6 bases and J lost 7; bases outside the gene matches: 7. The chain's CDR3 is CASSPDRDGGYTF. The CDR3 coding sequence is TGTGCCAGCTCGCCGGACAGGGACGGTGGCTACACCTTC.

Only one count was recorded for this clone. V usage is TRBV10-3 and J usage is TRBJ2-1; a weak D match, TRBD2 (6 bases). There are 13 residues in the CDR3. Germline assignment: CDR1 ENHRY and CDR2 SYGVKD. The V end was cut by 9 bases, the J end by 4 bases, with 13 bases between. The CDR3 reads CAISPGLYNEQFF. CDR3 bases: TGTGCCATTTCGCCGGGACTTTACAATGAGCAGTTCTTC.

This sequence joins TRBV2 and TRBJ2-2, with a tentative D call TRBD1 (5 bases). CDR3 length equals 14 residues. CDR1 and CDR2 (germline): SNHLY, FYNNEI. Trimming took 8 bases from V and 1 from J, leaving 11 bases between them. Written as DNA, the CDR3 is TGTGCCAGCCTCGTGGGGCTGAACACCGGGGAGCTGTTTTTT. Amino acid sequence: CASLVGLNTGELFF.

This chain joins TRBV7-9 and TRBJ1-1, with 9 bases fitting TRBD1. The trim removed 1 base at V and 6 bases at J, leaving 6 bases unmatched. CDR3 length: 15 amino acids. From germline, CDR1 is SEHNR and CDR2 FQNEAQ (reference sequence). The CDR3 sequence: CASSLVTGGYSEAFF. In DNA, the CDR3 is TGTGCCAGCAGCTTAGTGACAGGGGGGTATTCTGAAGCTTTCTTT. The whole variable domain, filled in from reference TRBV7-9 and TRBJ1-1, reads DTGVSQNPRHKITKRGQNVTFRCDPISEHNRLYWYRQTLGQGPEFLTYFQNEAQLEKSRLLSDRFSAERPKGSFSTLEIQRTEQGDSAMYLCASSLVTGGYSEAFFGQGTRLTVV.

The chain combines TRBV6-5 with TRBJ1-1; possible D gene TRBD1, 6 bases. The CDR3 is 14 amino acids. The germline V and J ends were trimmed by 4 bases and 6 bases, with 15 bases remaining between them. The V gene's germline CDR1 is MNHEY and CDR2 SVGAGI. CDR3: CASSLDQDSSEAFF. Here the CDR3 DNA reads TGTGCCAGCAGTTTAGACCAGGACAGTTCTGAAGCTTTCTTT.

This chain connects TRBV27 to TRBJ1-2, with D perhaps matching TRBD1 (6 bases). V was trimmed by 6 bases and J by 7 bases, leaving 12 bases between them. From germline, CDR1 is MNHEY and CDR2 SMNVEV (reference sequence). This CDR3 spans 12 amino acids. The CDR3 nucleotides are TGTGCCAGCAGCGGGGGGCATCGTGGCTACACCTTC. It encodes CASSGGHRGYTF.

CDR3 nucleotides: TGTGCCAGCAGCCCCAGGGTTGTTAACTATGGCTACACCTTC. Protein sequence: CASSPRVVNYGYTF. The rearrangement links TRBV28 to TRBJ1-2, with a weak D call TRBD1 (5 bases). The length of the CDR3 is 14 residues. Germline V gives CDR1 MDHEN, CDR2 SYDVKM. V gave up 6 bases and J gave up 1 base, with 12 bases separating them.

The genes are TRBV10-3 and TRBJ1-5; D is unclear. The CDR3 sequence is 13 residues long. Trimming cost V 5 bases and J 1 base, with 6 bases left between them. Germline values: CDR1 ENHRY, CDR2 SYGVKD. The CDR3 bases are TGTGCCATCAGTCCCGGGAGCAATCAGCCCCAGCATTTT. It codes for CAISPGSNQPQHF.

The V call is TRBV2, the J call TRBJ2-7; D remains unclear. The V gene lost 7 bases and the J gene lost 3 bases, with 10 bases spanning the gap. Germline CDR1 is SNHLY and CDR2 is FYNNEI. This CDR3 has 12 amino acids. The CDR3: CASKPDNYEQYV. The CDR3 nucleotides read TGTGCCAGCAAGCCGGATAACTACGAGCAGTACGTC.

This chain links TRBV2 with TRBJ2-2, with D perhaps TRBD2 (6 bases). The V gene lost 6 bases and the J gene lost 7 bases, with 21 bases spanning the gap. This CDR3 is built from 16 residues. CDR1 and CDR2 (germline): SNHLY, FYNNEI. CDR3 amino acids: CASRPGTGGSFGELFF. The DNA for the CDR3 is TGTGCCAGCAGACCCGGGACTGGAGGGTCCTTCGGGGAGCTGTTTTTT.

This chain links TRBV10-3 with TRBJ2-7; a possible D gene is TRBD2 (5 bases). The CDR3 spans 15 residues. The V end was cut by 2 bases, the J end by 3 bases, with 14 bases between. The germline CDR1 and CDR2 sequences are ENHRY and SYGVKD. CDR3 DNA sequence: TGTGCCATCAGTGAGCCGCAACGACTAAGCTACGAGCAGTACTTC. It yields the protein CAISEPQRLSYEQYF.

This clone has just a few counts. The chain couples TRBV6-1 to TRBJ1-4; D possibly corresponds to TRBD1 (6 bases). Deletions cut 4 bases from V and 7 bases from J, with 13 bases between. The CDR3 runs to 14 residues. Germline V gives CDR1 MNHNS, CDR2 SASEGT. CDR3 protein: CASSVQGDTEKLFF. The CDR3, as DNA: TGTGCCAGCAGTGTACAGGGTGACACTGAAAAACTGTTTTTT.

The V call is TRBV30, the J call TRBJ2-2; possible D gene TRBD1, 5 bases. The V gene's germline CDR1 is GTSNPN and CDR2 SVGIG (reference sequence). This CDR3 region has 13 residues. The germline V and J ends were trimmed by 0 bases and 4 bases, with 6 bases remaining between them. CDR3 DNA sequence: TGTGCCTGGAGTGTACAGGTCACCGGGGAGCTGTTTTTT. It encodes CAWSVQVTGELFF.

This chain links TRBV19 with TRBJ2-7; D call uncertain. The CDR3 extends over 13 amino acids. Germline V gives CDR1 LNHDA, CDR2 SQIVND (reference sequence). The V gene lost 5 bases and the J gene lost 3 bases, with 11 bases spanning the gap. CDR3 amino acids: CASSPQASYEQYF. CDR3 bases: TGTGCCAGTAGTCCCCAAGCAAGCTACGAGCAGTACTTC.

The chain carries TRBV5-1 and TRBJ2-5, with D possibly matching TRBD2 (5 bases). Trimming stripped 0 bases from V and 9 bases from J, with 18 bases between. Germline-derived CDR1 and CDR2 are SGHRS and YFSETQ. This CDR3 has 15 residues. The CDR3 nucleotides read TGCGCCAGCAGCTTGGCCGGTACCAAGGAGGAGGCCCAGTACTTC. Translating gives CASSLAGTKEEAQYF.

The chain combines TRBV28 with TRBJ2-3, with 8 positions matching TRBD2. CDR3 length: 14 amino acids. V lost 4 bases and J lost 4; bases outside the gene matches: 4. The V gene's germline CDR1 is MDHEN and CDR2 SYDVKM. CDR3 sequence (DNA): TGTGCCAGCAGTTCCCGGGGGGGGGCAGATACGCAGTATTTT. Translated: CASSSRGGADTQYF.

The chain joins TRBV2 to TRBJ2-5; perhaps TRBD2 as D (6 bases). V lost 4 bases to trimming and J lost 6 bases, with 12 bases between them. CDR1 SNHLY and CDR2 FYNNEI come from the germline V gene. CDR3 length equals 13 residues. In nucleotides, the CDR3 is TGTGCCAGCAGTGTATCGGGGGAGAAGACCCAGTACTTC. It is translated as CASSVSGEKTQYF. Full variable domain (missing parts from reference TRBV2 and TRBJ2-5): EPEVTQTPSHQVTQMGQEVILRCVPISNHLYFYWYRQILGQKVEFLVSFYNNEISEKSEIFDDQFSVERPDGSNFTLKIRSTKLEDSAMYFCASSVSGEKTQYFGPGTRLLVL.

CDR3 nucleotides: TGTGCCAGCAGCTTGGTCGGTGGGGGGGCCTCATTCAATCAGCCCCAGCATTTT. Translation gives CASSLVGGGASFNQPQHF. The gene calls are TRBV5-8 and TRBJ1-5, with D tentatively TRBD1 (6 bases). CDR3 length: 18 amino acids. Trimming took 0 bases from V and 3 from J, leaving 19 bases between them. Germline CDR1 SGHTS, CDR2 YDEGEE. The full variable domain, in which reference TRBV5-8 and TRBJ1-5 provide the parts outside the CDR3, is EAGVTQSPTHLIKTRGQQATLRCSPISGHTSVYWYQQALGLGLQFLLWYDEGEERNRGNFPPRFSGRQFPNYSSELNVNALELEDSALYLCASSLVGGGASFNQPQHFGDGTRLSIL.

This clone was picked up a small number of times. J is TRBJ1-2 and V is TRBV27; 8 nucleotides align to TRBD1. Germline assignment: CDR1 MNHEY and CDR2 SMNVEV (reference sequence). J lost 4 bases, V lost 5 bases, and 3 bases had no gene match. CDR3 length: 13 residues. CDR3 coding DNA: TGTGCCAGCAGTCCCGGACAGGGCTATGGCTACACCTTC. Translating gives CASSPGQGYGYTF.

The chain has TRBV9 and TRBJ1-2, with D perhaps matching TRBD1 (5 bases). Germline V gene data show CDR1 as SGDLS and CDR2 as YYNGEE. CDR3 length equals 16 residues. Trimming took 0 bases from V and 4 from J, leaving 16 bases between them. The CDR3 DNA follows: TGTGCCAGCAGCGTAGCTCCCCAGGGCAGCACCTATGGCTACACCTTC. This encodes CASSVAPQGSTYGYTF. Combining the CDR3 with reference TRBV9 and TRBJ1-2 gives the whole variable domain DSGVTQTPKHLITATGQRVTLRCSPRSGDLSVYWYQQSLDQGLQFLIQYYNGEERAKGNILERFSAQQFPDLHSELNLSSLELGDSALYFCASSVAPQGSTYGYTFGSGTRLTVV.

V usage is TRBV2 and J usage is TRBJ1-2; possibly TRBD1 for D (6 bases). Looked up from germline, CDR1 is SNHLY and CDR2 is FYNNEI. Trimming removed 6 bases from V and 4 bases from J, with 9 bases in between. The CDR3 sequence is 12 residues long. The DNA of the CDR3 is TGTGCCAGCAGGGACAGCGCCTATGGCTACACCTTC. This sequence encodes CASRDSAYGYTF.

The V gene is TRBV5-1, the J gene TRBJ2-1; 7 bases are shared with TRBD2. The V and J ends lost 7 bases and 0 bases, in that order; junction bases with no gene match: 4. CDR3 length: 14 residues. The germline gives CDR1 SGHRS, CDR2 YFSETQ. The CDR3 loop is CASGQRGSYNEQFF. In DNA form, the CDR3 reads TGCGCCAGCGGGCAGCGGGGCTCCTACAATGAGCAGTTCTTC.

The rearrangement links TRBV14 to TRBJ2-3, with 9 bases fitting TRBD2. Germline V gene data show CDR1 as SGHDN and CDR2 as FVKESK. The ends lost 7 bases at V and 1 base at J; junction bases unmatched: 6. The CDR3 spans 15 residues. CDR3 nucleotide sequence: TGTGCCAGCACACATAGCGGGGGCCGCACAGATACGCAGTATTTT. This encodes CASTHSGGRTDTQYF.

The chain recombines TRBV30 with TRBJ1-1; tentative D call: TRBD1 (5 bases). V was clipped by 5 bases and J by 4 bases, with 11 bases between them. There are 12 residues in the CDR3. The germline V gene has CDR1 GTSNPN and CDR2 SVGIG (reference sequence). CDR3 in DNA: TGTGCCTGGCGGGGGAAGTCCACTGAAGCTTTCTTT. Protein: CAWRGKSTEAFF.

This chain connects TRBV4-1 to TRBJ2-1; the D gene is possibly TRBD1 (6 bases). V was trimmed by 3 bases and J by 3 bases, leaving 12 bases between them. The CDR3 has 15 amino acids. Germline V gene data show CDR1 as MGHRA and CDR2 as YSYEKL. DNA for the CDR3: TGCGCCAGCAGCCACTCCGGGACAAACTACAATGAGCAGTTCTTC. Its translation is CASSHSGTNYNEQFF.

The gene calls are TRBV11-2 and TRBJ1-1, with unresolved D. Trimming shortened V by 4 bases and J by 4 bases, and 16 bases separated the two germline ends. The CDR3 is made up of 15 amino acids. The V gene's germline CDR1 is SGHAT and CDR2 FQNNGV. CDR3 protein: CASSSRGVQSTEAFF. Written as DNA, the CDR3 is TGTGCCAGCAGCTCCCGCGGAGTGCAGAGCACTGAAGCTTTCTTT. The full variable domain, completed using reference TRBV11-2 and TRBJ1-1, is EAGVAQSPRYKIIEKRQSVAFWCNPISGHATLYWYQQILGQGPKLLIQFQNNGVVDDSQLPKDRFSAERLKGVDSTLKIQPAKLEDSAVYLCASSSRGVQSTEAFFGQGTRLTVV.

The chain carries TRBV10-1 and TRBJ2-5; D is unclear. In germline, CDR1 is WNHNN, CDR2 SYGVQD (reference sequence). The CDR3 runs to 12 residues. The germline V and J ends were trimmed by 3 bases and 5 bases, with 7 bases remaining between them. The CDR3 region is CASSDGEETQYF. The CDR3 DNA follows: TGCGCCAGCAGTGACGGTGAGGAGACCCAGTACTTC.